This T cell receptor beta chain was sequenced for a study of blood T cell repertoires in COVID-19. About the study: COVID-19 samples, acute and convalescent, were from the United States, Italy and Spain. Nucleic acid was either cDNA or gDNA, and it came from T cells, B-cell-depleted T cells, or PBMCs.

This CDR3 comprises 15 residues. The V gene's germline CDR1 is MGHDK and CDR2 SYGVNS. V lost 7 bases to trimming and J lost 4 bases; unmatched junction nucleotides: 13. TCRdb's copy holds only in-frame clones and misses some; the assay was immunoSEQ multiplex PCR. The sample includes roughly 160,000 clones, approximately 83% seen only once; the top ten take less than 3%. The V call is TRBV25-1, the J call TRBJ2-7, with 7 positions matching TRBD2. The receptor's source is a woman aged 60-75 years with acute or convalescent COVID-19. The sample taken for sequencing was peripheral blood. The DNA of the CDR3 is TGTGCCAGCATCACCAGTCGTGGGGGGGGTTACGAGCAGTACTTC. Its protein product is CASITSRGGGYEQYF.